This entry lists 29 T cell receptor beta chains sequenced from one sample in a study of shared clonotypes between healthy human individuals. Sequencing used immunoSEQ multiplex PCR; TCRdb keeps in-frame clones, though not all of them. This table holds about 1 million clones, around 75% found once. The sequencing sample was made of memory CD4+ T cells sorted from blood. Subset meaning: CD45RA-negative fraction. These receptors were collected from a man younger than 35 in good health.

The chain is built from TRBV30 and TRBJ1-2, with D maybe TRBD1 (6 bases). Looked up from germline, CDR1 is GTSNPN and CDR2 is SVGIG (reference sequence). This CDR3 is built from 13 residues. The germline V and J ends were trimmed by 1 base and 4 bases, with 10 bases remaining between them. The CDR3 loop is CAWSERGAYGYTF. In DNA form, the CDR3 reads TGTGCCTGGAGTGAGAGGGGGGCCTATGGCTACACCTTC.

V and J are TRBV4-1 and TRBJ1-2; D is ambiguous. The CDR3 covers 12 residues. Trimming stripped 3 bases from V and 3 bases from J, with 5 bases between. Germline V gene lookup returns CDR1 MGHRA and CDR2 YSYEKL. CDR3 DNA sequence: TGCGCCAGCAGCCAGACTTACTATGGCTACACCTTC. It codes for CASSQTYYGYTF.

The chain has TRBV7-9 and TRBJ2-7, with unresolved D. The germline CDR1 and CDR2 sequences are SEHNR and FQNEAQ (reference sequence). With 2 bases removed from V and 4 bases from J, the gap between germline ends came to 6 bases. The CDR3 extends over 12 amino acids. The chain's CDR3 is CASSLHGYEQYF. The CDR3 region has the DNA TGTGCCAGCAGCTTACATGGGTACGAGCAGTACTTC.

This rearrangement joins TRBV6-5 to TRBJ1-6; a possible D gene is TRBD1 (5 bases). Trimming removed 0 bases at V and 7 bases at J, with 10 bases between. Germline values: CDR1 MNHEY, CDR2 SVGAGI. The CDR3 runs to 15 residues. CDR3 in DNA: TGTGCCAGCAGTTACTCCCGGGGGGGGAATTCACCCCTCCACTTT. The encoded protein is CASSYSRGGNSPLHF.

CDR3 loop: CASSYGTSGGQETQYF. The DNA of the CDR3 is TGTGCCAGCAGCTACGGGACTAGCGGGGGGCAAGAGACCCAGTACTTC. V usage is TRBV6-5 and J usage is TRBJ2-5, with 15 bases that match TRBD2. The CDR3 runs to 16 residues. Germline trimming cut 6 bases from V and 2 bases from J; bases unmatched to any gene: 4. Germline V gene data show CDR1 as MNHEY and CDR2 as SVGAGI.

This chain uses TRBV6-5 with TRBJ1-2; unclear D gene. The V gene lost 5 bases and the J gene lost 6 bases, with 10 bases spanning the gap. Germline V gene data show CDR1 as MNHEY and CDR2 as SVGAGI. This CDR3 comprises 12 residues. This CDR3 reads CASSKGGNGYTF. Here the CDR3 DNA reads TGTGCCAGCAGTAAGGGAGGTAATGGCTACACCTTC.

This chain joins TRBV7-9 and TRBJ2-7; 9 nucleotides line up with TRBD1. The germline CDR1 and CDR2 sequences are SEHNR and FQNEAQ (reference sequence). The CDR3 spans 15 residues. The J segment lost 3 bases and the V segment lost 5 bases, leaving 8 bases of the junction unmatched. The CDR3 bases are TGTGCCAGCAGCAGAGGGACAGGGCGTAACTACGAGCAGTACTTC. Protein sequence: CASSRGTGRNYEQYF.

The chain joins TRBV5-1 to TRBJ1-3; a weak D match, TRBD1 (5 bases). This CDR3 spans 13 amino acids. Germline values: CDR1 SGHRS, CDR2 YFSETQ. V lost 6 bases and J 3 bases, leaving 10 bases between the germline ends. The CDR3 loop reads CASTPDIGNTIYF. The CDR3 DNA reads TGCGCCAGCACCCCGGACATTGGAAACACCATATATTTT.

The V gene is TRBV5-1, the J gene TRBJ1-1; 7 nucleotides line up with TRBD1. With V trimmed by 3 bases and J by 0 bases, 2 bases remained unmatched. The CDR3 extends over 14 amino acids. Per the germline V gene, CDR1 is SGHRS and CDR2 is YFSETQ. CDR3 sequence reads: CASSSGQVNTEAFF. DNA for the CDR3: TGCGCCAGCAGCTCTGGACAGGTGAACACTGAAGCTTTCTTT.

This clone was recorded only once. V usage is TRBV27 and J usage is TRBJ1-6, with 7 bases that match TRBD1. The germline V gene has CDR1 MNHEY and CDR2 SMNVEV (reference sequence). The CDR3 runs to 14 residues. The ends lost 7 bases at V and 7 bases at J; junction bases unmatched: 7. CDR3 sequence reads: CASTRGQANSPLHF. CDR3 in DNA: TGTGCCAGCACTCGAGGACAGGCGAATTCACCCCTCCACTTT.

The rearrangement links TRBV28 to TRBJ1-5; tentatively, D is TRBD1 (5 bases). The CDR3 consists of 15 residues. Trimming took 3 bases from V and 0 from J, leaving 9 bases between them. Per the germline V gene, CDR1 is MDHEN and CDR2 is SYDVKM. The CDR3 is CASSFLGDSNQPQHF. The CDR3 nucleotides are TGTGCCAGCAGTTTTTTAGGGGATAGCAATCAGCCCCAGCATTTT.

This clone was counted a few times. V gene TRBV27 combines with J gene TRBJ2-7; TRBD1 agrees at 10 bases. V trimming: 0 bases; J trimming: 3 bases; junction bases outside the gene matches: 2. This CDR3 spans 15 amino acids. CDR1 and CDR2 (germline): MNHEY, SMNVEV (reference sequence). CDR3 DNA sequence: TGTGCCAGCAGTTTATCGGGACAGGGGTTCTACGAGCAGTACTTC. It yields the protein CASSLSGQGFYEQYF.

The chain couples TRBV7-8 to TRBJ1-1; no reliable D call. The ends were cut back, 4 bases at V and 5 bases at J, with 17 bases in the middle. The CDR3 has 15 amino acids. The V gene's germline CDR1 is SGHVS and CDR2 FQNEAQ. Here the CDR3 reads CASSSLIFGNTEAFF. CDR3 sequence (DNA): TGTGCCAGCAGCTCGCTTATATTTGGGAATACTGAAGCTTTCTTT.

This clone was picked up a small number of times. The rearrangement links TRBV5-1 to TRBJ1-4, with D uncertain. The germline gives CDR1 SGHRS, CDR2 YFSETQ. CDR3 length: 15 residues. V lost 2 bases, J lost 2 bases, and 10 bases lay in between. This CDR3 is CASSFSGVTNEKLFF. CDR3 nucleotides: TGCGCCAGCAGCTTCTCCGGGGTCACTAATGAAAAACTGTTTTTT.

V gene TRBV6-5 combines with J gene TRBJ1-4, with TRBD1 as a possible D gene (6 bases). The germline gives CDR1 MNHEY, CDR2 SVGAGI. Trimming removed 6 bases at V and 8 bases at J, with 19 bases between. CDR3 length equals 15 residues. The CDR3 DNA follows: TGTGCCAGCAGCCAACGGGGGCAAAGAGGCGAAAAACTGTTTTTT. It translates to CASSQRGQRGEKLFF.

The gene calls are TRBV23-1 and TRBJ2-3; 10 positions match TRBD1. TRBV23-1 is an ORF, and what it does is uncertain. The CDR3 is 15 residues long. V shed 2 bases, J shed 2 bases, and the junction held 1 base outside the gene matches. Written as DNA, the CDR3 is TGCGCCAGCAGTCAAGGGACAGGGGCCACAGATACGCAGTATTTT. Amino acids: CASSQGTGATDTQYF.

The chain joins TRBV7-9 to TRBJ2-7; 11 positions match TRBD1. CDR1 is SEHNR, CDR2 FQNEAQ, per germline (reference sequence). Trimming cost V 3 bases and J 7 bases; bases outside gene matches: 8. The CDR3 runs to 15 residues. The chain's CDR3 is CASSLGTGGFREQYF. The CDR3 DNA is TGTGCCAGCAGCTTGGGGACAGGGGGATTTCGGGAGCAGTACTTC.

This clone was found a few times. The chain is built from TRBV28 and TRBJ1-6; TRBD1 matches at 10 bases. Looked up from germline, CDR1 is MDHEN and CDR2 is SYDVKM. V trimming: 7 bases; J trimming: 10 bases; junction bases outside the gene matches: 10. The CDR3 has 15 residues. CDR3 residues: CASNPDRGRESPLHF. The DNA of the CDR3 is TGTGCCAGCAACCCAGACAGGGGGCGGGAATCACCCCTCCACTTT.

Here the CDR3 reads CASTNGQGYGYTF. The CDR3 nucleotides are TGCGCCAGTACTAACGGACAGGGCTATGGCTACACCTTC. The chain carries TRBV5-1 and TRBJ1-2, with TRBD1 matching over 8 bases. The junction had 7 bases not matched to a gene; V was cut back by 8 bases and J by 4 bases. The CDR3 runs to 13 residues. The germline CDR1 and CDR2 sequences are SGHRS and YFSETQ.

The genes are TRBV19 and TRBJ1-5; D is unresolved. V lost 3 bases to trimming and J lost 3 bases, with 12 bases between them. This CDR3 is built from 15 residues. From germline, CDR1 is LNHDA and CDR2 SQIVND (reference sequence). CDR3 sequence (DNA): TGTGCCAGTAGTATCCGGGAGGGAGACAATCAGCCCCAGCATTTT. This translates into CASSIREGDNQPQHF.

On this clone itself: Additional DNA sequences in this sample encode the identical CDR3. The chain links TRBV5-1 to TRBJ2-7; the D gene is possibly TRBD1 (6 bases). This CDR3 contains 14 residues. V lost 0 bases and J 4 bases, leaving 11 bases between the germline ends. The germline V gene has CDR1 SGHRS and CDR2 YFSETQ. CDR3 protein: CASSLVLGAYEQYF. CDR3 sequence (DNA): TGCGCCAGCAGCTTGGTCCTGGGGGCGTACGAGCAGTACTTC.

The V gene is TRBV7-2, the J gene TRBJ2-5, with D tentatively TRBD2 (5 bases). Between the trimmed V and J ends, which lost 1 base and 4 bases, there was a span of 13 bases. Germline CDR1 and CDR2: SGHTA and FQGNSA. This CDR3 has 15 amino acids. CDR3 residues: CASSLDGRRSETQYF. The CDR3 nucleotides are TGTGCCAGCAGCTTAGATGGGAGACGGTCAGAGACCCAGTACTTC.

This rearrangement joins TRBV5-4 to TRBJ1-2; maybe TRBD1 (6 bases). V lost 1 base to trimming and J lost 2 bases, with 18 bases between them. This CDR3 spans 17 amino acids. The germline V gene encodes CDR1 SGHNT and CDR2 YYREEE (reference sequence). The CDR3, as DNA: TGTGCCAGCAGCTTGAAGATTGGGGGCTTAGGGAACTATGGCTACACCTTC. Translation: CASSLKIGGLGNYGYTF.

The chain employs TRBV2 and TRBJ2-1; D remains unclear. The CDR3 runs 13 residues. Germline assignment: CDR1 SNHLY and CDR2 FYNNEI. Trimming left V 2 bases short and J 10 bases short, with 12 bases between. Here the CDR3 reads CASSESVIPEQFF. The CDR3 DNA follows: TGTGCCAGCAGTGAATCCGTAATCCCGGAGCAGTTCTTC. The variable domain in full, completed from reference TRBV2 and TRBJ2-1, reads EPEVTQTPSHQVTQMGQEVILRCVPISNHLYFYWYRQILGQKVEFLVSFYNNEISEKSEIFDDQFSVERPDGSNFTLKIRSTKLEDSAMYFCASSESVIPEQFFGPGTRLTVL.

J is TRBJ2-1 and V is TRBV11-2, with 16 bases aligning to TRBD2. Germline lookup yields CDR1 SGHAT and CDR2 FQNNGV. The CDR3 consists of 18 residues. Trimming took 1 base from V and 7 from J; bases not matched to a gene: 7. The DNA of the CDR3 is TGTGCCAGCAGCTTAGTCTCCGGGACTAGCGGGAGGGGTAATGAGCAGTTCTTC. It codes for CASSLVSGTSGRGNEQFF. Combining the CDR3 with reference TRBV11-2 and TRBJ2-1 gives the whole variable domain EAGVAQSPRYKIIEKRQSVAFWCNPISGHATLYWYQQILGQGPKLLIQFQNNGVVDDSQLPKDRFSAERLKGVDSTLKIQPAKLEDSAVYLCASSLVSGTSGRGNEQFFGPGTRLTVL.

Regarding this clone: The same CDR3 also results from other DNA sequences found in this sample. The rearrangement uses TRBV30 and TRBJ1-2, with D possibly TRBD1 on 5 matching bases. The V end lost 5 bases, the J end lost 4 bases, and 17 bases lay between the germline ends. The CDR3 is 14 amino acids. In germline, CDR1 is GTSNPN, CDR2 SVGIG (reference sequence). The CDR3 DNA reads as TGTGCCTGGGACCAGGGAACCCTCGGCTATGGCTACACCTTC. Amino acid sequence: CAWDQGTLGYGYTF. Using reference TRBV30 and TRBJ1-2 for the parts outside the CDR3, the full variable domain is SQTIHQWPATLVQPVGSPLSLECTVEGTSNPNLYWYRQAAGRGLQLLFYSVGIGQISSEVPQNLSASRPQDRQFILSSKKLLLSDSGFYLCAWDQGTLGYGYTFGSGTRLTVV.

The table lists this clone with a count of one. The chain uses TRBV6-5 and TRBJ1-1; D call uncertain. Trimming cost V 2 bases and J 7 bases, with 8 bases left between them. Germline CDR1 reads MNHEY; CDR2 reads SVGAGI. CDR3 length: 12 residues. In nucleotides, the CDR3 is TGTGCCAGCAGTTACGGGGAAGTTGAAGCTTTCTTT. Amino acid sequence: CASSYGEVEAFF.

The rearrangement links TRBV30 to TRBJ2-1, with D unclear. Per the germline V gene, CDR1 is GTSNPN and CDR2 is SVGIG (reference sequence). This CDR3 region has 11 residues. V lost 2 bases and J lost 4, with 3 bases in between. The CDR3 spells CAWSFYNEQFF. CDR3 coding DNA: TGTGCCTGGAGTTTTTACAATGAGCAGTTCTTC.

This clone showed up just a few times. The rearrangement links TRBV4-1 to TRBJ1-1; D perhaps matches TRBD1 (5 bases). V was trimmed by 4 bases and J by 4 bases, leaving 19 bases between them. Germline V gene data show CDR1 as MGHRA and CDR2 as YSYEKL. The CDR3 spans 16 residues. For the CDR3, the DNA is TGCGCCAGCAGCCTGAGCCGGGACTTCCGGAGCACTGAAGCTTTCTTT. Amino acid sequence: CASSLSRDFRSTEAFF.